A selection of T cell receptor beta chains follows, all from one sample in a study of control samples from healthy donors and cancer patients. The method was immunoSEQ multiplex PCR; TCRdb's version includes in-frame clones alone and lacks a portion of them. Counted here are about 89,000 clones, around nine tenths occurring once; the ten biggest clones make up 20% to 25%. Sequencing was carried out using blood. The receptor set was obtained from a man aged 25 to 45 in good health. The conserved cysteine and the conserved F or W are not part of the CDR3 here.

CDR3 protein: APTGDPQPQH
V gene: TRBV10-3

CDR3 protein: ASSSGLAGGRADTQY
V gene: TRBV5-1

CDR3 protein: ASSKAEAPGAGAEAF
V gene: TRBV21-1

CDR3 protein: ASSPGTGAGQPQH
V gene: TRBV5-4

CDR3 protein: ASRETGMNTEAF
V gene: TRBV6-4

CDR3 protein: ATSGETGSSNQPQH
V gene: TRBV24-1

CDR3 protein: ASSYDRGTDTQY
V gene: TRBV6-5

CDR3 protein: ASSQRTSGGARVPQY
V gene: TRBV3-1/TRBV3-2

CDR3 protein: AWSLGGAGGQPQH
V gene: TRBV30

CDR3 protein: ASSRTLAGATDTQY
V gene: TRBV18

CDR3 protein: ASSLLGVNSNQPQH
V gene: TRBV27

CDR3 protein: ASSSSGPRAGELF
V gene: TRBV5-6

CDR3 protein: ASSSGGSPTQY
V gene: TRBV11-2

CDR3 protein: ASSYSGARTDTQY
V gene: TRBV6-5

CDR3 protein: ASSLIGGRGATNEKLF
V gene: TRBV5-6

CDR3 protein: ASGRVGSYEQY
V gene: TRBV6-6

CDR3 protein: ASSIGAGESGSTEAF
V gene: TRBV19

CDR3 protein: ASSPGQTPNEQF
V gene: TRBV5-6

CDR3 protein: ASIRDSLNTGELF
V gene: TRBV19

CDR3 protein: ASSPGGSEAF
V gene: TRBV18

CDR3 protein: ATSDWTSGGRLDTQY
V gene: TRBV24-1

CDR3 protein: ASRGTSLTDTQY
V gene: TRBV2

CDR3 protein: ASSEWTMKYQPQH
V gene: TRBV2

CDR3 protein: ASSLLGRNTGELF
V gene: TRBV7-9

CDR3 protein: ASSQGPGLGDNEQF
V gene: TRBV3-1/TRBV3-2

CDR3 protein: ASSLKQLNYGYT
V gene: TRBV5-6

CDR3 protein: ASSFSGGPLETQY
V gene: TRBV5-1

CDR3 protein: ASSLEWGRNTEAF
V gene: TRBV11-2

CDR3 protein: SASGTGGSQPQH
V gene: TRBV20-1

CDR3 protein: ASGTAGILYNEQF
V gene: TRBV4-1

CDR3 protein: ASSSPGQGEFTEAF
V gene: TRBV5-4

CDR3 protein: ASSIGLGGTEAF
V gene: TRBV19

CDR3 protein: ASSPRQWTLNEKLF
V gene: TRBV18

CDR3 protein: ASSQARDGGGADYGYT
V gene: TRBV3-1/TRBV3-2

CDR3 protein: ASSFGTSGGETQY
V gene: TRBV5-1

CDR3 protein: SVGLGFNYGYT
V gene: TRBV29-1

CDR3 protein: ASSQGTSGGFDEQF
V gene: TRBV4-1

CDR3 protein: ASSLLGTEAF
V gene: TRBV7-2

CDR3 protein: ASSLINRGTYSNQPQH
V gene: TRBV19

CDR3 protein: ASSVRETEAF
V gene: TRBV28

CDR3 protein: ASSLAGRELYGYT
V gene: TRBV5-4